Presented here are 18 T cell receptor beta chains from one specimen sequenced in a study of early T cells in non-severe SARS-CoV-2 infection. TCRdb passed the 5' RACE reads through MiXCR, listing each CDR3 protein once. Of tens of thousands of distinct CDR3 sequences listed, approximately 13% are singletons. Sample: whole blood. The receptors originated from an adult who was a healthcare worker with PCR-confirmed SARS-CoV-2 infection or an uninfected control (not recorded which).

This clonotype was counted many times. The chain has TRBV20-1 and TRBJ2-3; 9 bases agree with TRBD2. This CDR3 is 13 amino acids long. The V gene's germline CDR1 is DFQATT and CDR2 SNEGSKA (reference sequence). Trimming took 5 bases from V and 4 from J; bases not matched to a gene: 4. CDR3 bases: TGCAGTGCTCTGGCGGGAGGGCCAGATACGCAGTATTTT. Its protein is CSALAGGPDTQYF.

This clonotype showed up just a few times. The chain's CDR3 is CASSRGTTGAVTEAFF. CDR3 DNA sequence: TGCGCCAGCAGCCGAGGCACGACAGGGGCGGTCACTGAAGCTTTCTTT. The chain links TRBV5-1 to TRBJ1-1; 8 bases are a match to TRBD1. The CDR3 totals 16 residues. Germline trimming cut 4 bases from V and 4 bases from J; bases unmatched to any gene: 12. CDR1 and CDR2 (germline): SGHRS, YFSETQ.

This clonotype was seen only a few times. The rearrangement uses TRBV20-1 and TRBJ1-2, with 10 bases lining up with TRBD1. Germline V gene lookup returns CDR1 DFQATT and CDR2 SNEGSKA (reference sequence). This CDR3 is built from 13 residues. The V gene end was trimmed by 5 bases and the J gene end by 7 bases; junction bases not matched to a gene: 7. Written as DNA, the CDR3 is TGCAGTGCTCAGGGACAGGGGATGAGTGGCTACACCTTC. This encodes CSAQGQGMSGYTF.

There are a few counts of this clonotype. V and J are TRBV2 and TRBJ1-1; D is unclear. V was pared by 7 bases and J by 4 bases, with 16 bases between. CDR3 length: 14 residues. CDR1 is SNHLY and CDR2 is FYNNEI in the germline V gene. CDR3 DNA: TGTGCCAGCATGAGGGAGGACGTACTCACTGAAGCTTTCTTT. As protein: CASMREDVLTEAFF.

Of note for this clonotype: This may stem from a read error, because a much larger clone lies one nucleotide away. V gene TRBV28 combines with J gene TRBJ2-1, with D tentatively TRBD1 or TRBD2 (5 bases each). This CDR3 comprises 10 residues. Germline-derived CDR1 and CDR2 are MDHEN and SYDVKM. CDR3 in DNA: TGTGCCAGCGGGGGTGATGAGCAGTTGTTC. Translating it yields CASGGDEQLF. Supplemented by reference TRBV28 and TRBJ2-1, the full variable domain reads DVKVTQSSRYLVKRTGEKVFLECVQDMDHENMFWYRQDPGLGLRLIYFSYDVKMKEKGDIPEGYSVSREKKERFSLILESASTNQTSMYLCASGGDEQLFGPGTRLTVL.

The CDR3 sequence: CATSAREASYF. The CDR3 DNA sequence: TGTGCCACCAGTGCCCGGGAGGCTTCGTACTTC. V gene TRBV24-1 combines with J gene TRBJ2-7; TRBD2 matches at 7 bases. This CDR3 has 11 amino acids. The germline gives CDR1 KGHDR, CDR2 SFDVKD. V lost 5 bases, J lost 12 bases, and 6 bases stayed unmatched.

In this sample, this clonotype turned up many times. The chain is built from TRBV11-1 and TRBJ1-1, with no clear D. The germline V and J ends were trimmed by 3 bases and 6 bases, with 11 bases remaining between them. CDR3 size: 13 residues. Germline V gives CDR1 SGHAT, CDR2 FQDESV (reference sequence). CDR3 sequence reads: CASSLGESPEAFF. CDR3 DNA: TGTGCCAGCAGCTTGGGAGAGAGTCCTGAAGCTTTCTTT.

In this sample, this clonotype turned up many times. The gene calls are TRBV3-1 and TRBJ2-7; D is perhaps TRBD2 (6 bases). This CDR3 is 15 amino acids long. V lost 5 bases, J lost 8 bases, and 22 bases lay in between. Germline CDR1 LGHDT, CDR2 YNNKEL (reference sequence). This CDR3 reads CASSAPGTLQSKQYF. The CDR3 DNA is TGTGCCAGCAGCGCTCCCGGGACTCTGCAGTCCAAGCAGTACTTC.

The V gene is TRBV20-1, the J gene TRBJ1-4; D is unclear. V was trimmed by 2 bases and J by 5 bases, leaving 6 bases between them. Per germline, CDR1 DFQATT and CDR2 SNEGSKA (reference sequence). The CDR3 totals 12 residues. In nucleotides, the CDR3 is TGCAGTGCTAGATTCGGGAATGAAAAACTGTTTTTT. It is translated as CSARFGNEKLFF.

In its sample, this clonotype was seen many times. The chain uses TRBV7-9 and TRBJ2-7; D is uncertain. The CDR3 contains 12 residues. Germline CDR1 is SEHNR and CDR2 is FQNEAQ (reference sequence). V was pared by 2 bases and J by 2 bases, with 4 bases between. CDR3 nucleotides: TGTGCCAGCAGCTTAAGAACCTACGAGCAGTACTTC. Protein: CASSLRTYEQYF.

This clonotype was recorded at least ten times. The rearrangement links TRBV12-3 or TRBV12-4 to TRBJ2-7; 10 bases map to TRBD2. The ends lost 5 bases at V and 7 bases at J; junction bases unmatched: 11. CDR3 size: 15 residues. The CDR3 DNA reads TGTGCCAGCAGTCCGAGTCTAGCGGGAGCTCAGGAGCAGTACTTC. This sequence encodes CASSPSLAGAQEQYF.

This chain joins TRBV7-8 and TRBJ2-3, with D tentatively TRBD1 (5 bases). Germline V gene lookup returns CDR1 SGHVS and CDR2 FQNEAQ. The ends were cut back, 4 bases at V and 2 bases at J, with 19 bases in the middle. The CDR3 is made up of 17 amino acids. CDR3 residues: CASSWPRGGPPTDTQYF. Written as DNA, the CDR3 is TGTGCCAGCAGCTGGCCTAGGGGCGGACCTCCCACAGATACGCAGTATTTT. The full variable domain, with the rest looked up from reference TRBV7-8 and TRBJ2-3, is GAGVSQSPRYKVAKRGQDVALRCDPISGHVSLFWYQQALGQGPEFLTYFQNEAQLDKSGLPSDRFFAERPEGSVSTLKIQRTQQEDSAVYLCASSWPRGGPPTDTQYFGPGTRLTVL.

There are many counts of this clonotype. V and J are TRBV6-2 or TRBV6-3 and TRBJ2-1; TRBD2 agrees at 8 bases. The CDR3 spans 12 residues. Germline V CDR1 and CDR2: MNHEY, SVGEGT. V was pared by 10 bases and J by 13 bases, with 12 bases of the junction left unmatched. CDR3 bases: TGTGCCACCGGGCTTAGCGGGACGATCCAGTTCTTC. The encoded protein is CATGLSGTIQFF.

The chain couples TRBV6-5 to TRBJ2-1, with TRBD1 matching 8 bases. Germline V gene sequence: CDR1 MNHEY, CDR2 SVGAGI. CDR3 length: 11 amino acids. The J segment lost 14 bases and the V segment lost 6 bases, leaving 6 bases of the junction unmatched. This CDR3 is CASSQGAWEFF. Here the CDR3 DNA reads TGTGCCAGCAGCCAGGGGGCTTGGGAGTTCTTC.

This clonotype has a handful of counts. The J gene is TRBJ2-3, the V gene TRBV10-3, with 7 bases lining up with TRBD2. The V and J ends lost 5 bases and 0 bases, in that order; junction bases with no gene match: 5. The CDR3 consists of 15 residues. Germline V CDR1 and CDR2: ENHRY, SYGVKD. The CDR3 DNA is TGTGCCATCAGTAAGACTAGCACCAGCACAGATACGCAGTATTTT. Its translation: CAISKTSTSTDTQYF.

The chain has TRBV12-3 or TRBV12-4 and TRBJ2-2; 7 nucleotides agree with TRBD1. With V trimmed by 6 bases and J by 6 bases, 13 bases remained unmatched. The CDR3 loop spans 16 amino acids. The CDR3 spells CASSLQGLLGPGELFF. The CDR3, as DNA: TGTGCCAGCAGCCTACAGGGGTTGTTGGGCCCCGGGGAGCTGTTTTTT.

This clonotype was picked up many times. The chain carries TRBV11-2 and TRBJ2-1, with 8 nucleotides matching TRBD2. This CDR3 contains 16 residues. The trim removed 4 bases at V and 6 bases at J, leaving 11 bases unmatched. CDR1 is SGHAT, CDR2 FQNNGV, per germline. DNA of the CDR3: TGTGCCAGCAGCTACGAACTAGCGGACCCCTTCAATGAGCAGTTCTTC. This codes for CASSYELADPFNEQFF. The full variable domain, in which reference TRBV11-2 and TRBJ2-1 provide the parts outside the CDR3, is EAGVAQSPRYKIIEKRQSVAFWCNPISGHATLYWYQQILGQGPKLLIQFQNNGVVDDSQLPKDRFSAERLKGVDSTLKIQPAKLEDSAVYLCASSYELADPFNEQFFGPGTRLTVL.

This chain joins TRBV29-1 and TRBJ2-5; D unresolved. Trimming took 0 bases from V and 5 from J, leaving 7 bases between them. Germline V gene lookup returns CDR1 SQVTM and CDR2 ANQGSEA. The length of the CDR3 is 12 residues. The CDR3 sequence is CSVEDRGETQYF. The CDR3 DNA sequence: TGCAGCGTTGAAGATCGTGGGGAGACCCAGTACTTC.